These 24 T cell receptor beta chains came from one sample sequenced in a study of CD8 T cells in ankylosing spondylitis. Overall study findings and caveats: There was a TCR beta motif, made of fewer than 10 highly homologous variants, that appeared characteristic of ankylosing spondylitis blood.

Their antigen targets remain unknown. In TCRdb, the 5' RACE reads were re-called with MiXCR into one record per CDR3 protein. The top ten clones hold around 0.92% of a sample with roughly 440,000 distinct CDR3 sequences, 17% of them seen once. The specimen sequenced was blood, either unsorted or a sorted T cell fraction (not recorded which). The receptors stem from a male donor with ankylosing spondylitis.

The chain links TRBV4-1 to TRBJ1-4; D not resolved. V dropped 0 bases and J dropped 5 bases, with 13 bases sitting between them. In germline, CDR1 is MGHRA, CDR2 YSYEKL. The CDR3 has 16 residues. CDR3 in amino acids: CASSQEGGQRNEKLFF. The CDR3 DNA reads as TGCGCCAGCAGCCAAGAAGGTGGTCAGCGCAATGAAAAACTGTTTTTT.

The genes are TRBV5-1 and TRBJ2-6, with 7 bases aligning to TRBD1. Germline V gives CDR1 SGHRS, CDR2 YFSETQ. CDR3 length: 16 amino acids. The junction had 7 bases not matched to a gene; V was cut back by 7 bases and J by 0 bases. The CDR3 nucleotides are TGCGCCAGCCGGACAGGACCGTCCTCTGGGGCCAACGTCCTGACTTTC. This gives the protein CASRTGPSSGANVLTF.

This clonotype was seen many times. V and J are TRBV15 and TRBJ1-5; a possible D gene is TRBD1 (5 bases). The CDR3 has 15 amino acids. Germline CDR1 LNHNV, CDR2 YYDKDF (reference sequence). The V gene lost 3 bases and the J gene lost 2 bases, with 11 bases spanning the gap. For the CDR3, the DNA is TGTGCCACCAGCAGGGATTTACAGGGCAATCAGCCCCAGCATTTT. Amino acids: CATSRDLQGNQPQHF.

Only a few counts were recorded for this clonotype. The rearrangement uses TRBV7-9 and TRBJ1-1; the D is unclear. V was cut by 4 bases and J by 10 bases, with 13 bases left in between. The CDR3 is made up of 12 amino acids. Germline V lookup: CDR1 SEHNR, CDR2 FQNEAQ (reference sequence). In DNA form, the CDR3 reads TGTGCCAGCAGCTCGCCCTCATCAGTAGCTTTCTTT. Its protein is CASSSPSSVAFF. Full variable domain (rest looked up from reference TRBV7-9 and TRBJ1-1): DTGVSQNPRHKITKRGQNVTFRCDPISEHNRLYWYRQTLGQGPEFLTYFQNEAQLEKSRLLSDRFSAERPKGSFSTLEIQRTEQGDSAMYLCASSSPSSVAFFGQGTRLTVV.

This clonotype has just a few counts. This chain uses TRBV20-1 with TRBJ2-5, with 14 bases fitting TRBD2. With 4 bases clipped from V and 5 bases from J, the junction kept 15 bases outside the gene matches. The CDR3 contains 18 residues. Germline CDR1 DFQATT, CDR2 SNEGSKA (reference sequence). This CDR3 is CSAIKAGTSGSLDETQYF. The CDR3 nucleotides read TGCAGTGCTATCAAGGCCGGGACTAGCGGGAGTTTGGATGAGACCCAGTACTTC.

This clonotype was observed a few times. The chain uses TRBV5-1 and TRBJ1-4; 11 bases line up with TRBD1. Germline CDR1 is SGHRS and CDR2 is YFSETQ. Losses at the gene ends were 1 base for V and 12 bases for J; bases not matched to a gene: 8. The CDR3 has 15 amino acids. Written as DNA, the CDR3 is TGCGCCAGCAGCTTGCTGGGGACAGGGGGTAGAGAACTGTTTTTT. This codes for CASSLLGTGGRELFF.

CDR3 sequence (DNA): TGCGCCAGCAGCCCGGGGACTAGCGGAGTTACAGATACGCAGTATTTT. Translated: CASSPGTSGVTDTQYF. This chain connects TRBV5-1 to TRBJ2-3, with TRBD2 matching 11 bases. With V trimmed by 4 bases and J by 3 bases, 7 bases remained unmatched. Germline values: CDR1 SGHRS, CDR2 YFSETQ. The CDR3 loop spans 16 amino acids.

This clonotype was picked up a small number of times. This chain links TRBV10-3 with TRBJ2-3; no definite D call. CDR1 and CDR2 from the germline V gene are ENHRY and SYGVKD. This CDR3 is built from 15 residues. The V and J ends lost 0 bases and 3 bases respectively, with 10 bases between them. CDR3 bases: TGTGCCATCAGTGAGTCGAACAGCCGGACAGATACGCAGTATTTT. Encoded protein: CAISESNSRTDTQYF.

The rearrangement uses TRBV7-2 and TRBJ2-1, with TRBD1 identical over 10 bases. The CDR3 has 14 amino acids. CDR1 and CDR2 from the germline V gene are SGHTA and FQGNSA. Trimming took 8 bases from V and 8 from J; bases not matched to a gene: 9. Here the CDR3 reads CASGKDRGRYEQFF. In DNA, the CDR3 is TGTGCCAGCGGGAAAGACAGGGGGCGATATGAGCAGTTCTTC.

This clonotype was found a few times. The chain links TRBV20-1 to TRBJ1-5; a possible D gene is TRBD1 (6 bases). V lost 0 bases to trimming and J lost 6 bases, with 15 bases between them. This CDR3 region has 15 residues. Germline CDR1 reads DFQATT; CDR2 reads SNEGSKA (reference sequence). As DNA, the CDR3 is TGCAGTGCTAGAGACCTATTACAGGGACTTCAGCCCCAGCATTTT. Translated, it gives CSARDLLQGLQPQHF.

J is TRBJ2-2 and V is TRBV15, with D possibly being TRBD1 (6 bases). Germline loops: CDR1 LNHNV, CDR2 YYDKDF (reference sequence). Between the trimmed V and J ends, which lost 0 bases and 2 bases, there was a span of 13 bases. The CDR3 consists of 17 residues. Here the CDR3 DNA reads TGTGCCACCAGCAGAGATCTAGGGACAACTAACACCGGGGAGCTGTTTTTT. It translates to CATSRDLGTTNTGELFF.

This clonotype was counted only a few times. The J gene is TRBJ1-2, the V gene TRBV20-1, with D perhaps TRBD1 (5 bases). This CDR3 region has 12 residues. The V gene's germline CDR1 is DFQATT and CDR2 SNEGSKA (reference sequence). V was cut by 5 bases and J by 7 bases, with 14 bases left in between. CDR3 sequence: CSAQRADSGYTF. The CDR3 bases are TGCAGTGCTCAACGGGCAGACAGTGGCTACACCTTC.

V gene TRBV4-2 combines with J gene TRBJ2-3, with 10 bases aligning to TRBD2. Trimming took 4 bases from V and 7 from J; bases not matched to a gene: 8. CDR3 length equals 15 residues. The germline V gene encodes CDR1 LGHNA and CDR2 YNFKEQ. The CDR3 DNA sequence: TGTGCCAGCAGCCCCCAGCGGGGGGGCCGGTATACGCAGTATTTT. Amino acid sequence: CASSPQRGGRYTQYF.

Only a few counts were recorded for this clonotype. The rearrangement uses TRBV28 and TRBJ1-1, with TRBD1 as a possible D gene (5 bases). Per the germline V gene, CDR1 is MDHEN and CDR2 is SYDVKM. V lost 2 bases and J lost 10, with 11 bases in between. The CDR3 consists of 12 residues. The CDR3 DNA is TGTGCCAGCAGTTTACTTGACAGCGGAGCTTTCTTT. This encodes CASSLLDSGAFF. Complete variable domain (other parts from reference TRBV28 and TRBJ1-1): DVKVTQSSRYLVKRTGEKVFLECVQDMDHENMFWYRQDPGLGLRLIYFSYDVKMKEKGDIPEGYSVSREKKERFSLILESASTNQTSMYLCASSLLDSGAFFGQGTRLTVV.

Turning to this clonotype: The germline gene is not matched at one end of the junction; a read error may be the cause. The genes are TRBV18 and TRBJ2-1; D call uncertain. There are 13 residues in the CDR3. In germline, CDR1 is KGHSH, CDR2 LQKENI. The CDR3 region has the DNA TGTGCCGGCTCACCCAACTCAGACAATGAGCAGTTCTTC. This sequence encodes CAGSPNSDNEQFF. The variable domain in full, completed from reference TRBV18 and TRBJ2-1, reads NAGVMQNPRHLVRRRGQEARLRCSPMKGHSHVYWYRQLPEEGLKFMVYLQKENIIDESGMPKERFSAEFPKEGPSILRIQQVVRGDSAAYFCAGSPNSDNEQFFGPGTRLTVL.

The chain recombines TRBV29-1 with TRBJ2-1; tentatively, D is TRBD1 (5 bases). This CDR3 is built from 15 residues. With 6 bases removed from V and 2 bases from J, the gap between germline ends came to 17 bases. Germline V lookup: CDR1 SQVTM, CDR2 ANQGSEA. CDR3: CSVNLDSTPYNEQFF. Written as DNA, the CDR3 is TGCAGCGTCAACCTCGACAGTACCCCCTACAATGAGCAGTTCTTC.

This clonotype was seen only a few times. The gene calls are TRBV6-1 and TRBJ1-2; 8 bases are a match to TRBD1. Germline V gives CDR1 MNHNS, CDR2 SASEGT. This CDR3 comprises 13 residues. The trim removed 7 bases at V and 8 bases at J, leaving 9 bases unmatched. CDR3 residues: CASTKDRVVGYTF. The CDR3 region has the DNA TGTGCCAGCACTAAGGACAGGGTCGTCGGCTACACCTTC.

The rearrangement joins TRBV5-5 to TRBJ2-2; D is perhaps TRBD1 (6 bases). This CDR3 is 15 amino acids long. Per the germline V gene, CDR1 is SGHKS and CDR2 is YYEKEE (reference sequence). Trimming shortened V by 4 bases and J by 3 bases, and 13 bases separated the two germline ends. In DNA form, the CDR3 reads TGTGCCAGCAGCCAGGGGACGTTCTACACCGGGGAGCTGTTTTTT. Residues: CASSQGTFYTGELFF.

This clonotype was seen a handful of times. The chain employs TRBV11-2 and TRBJ2-1; TRBD2 agrees at 14 bases. This CDR3 comprises 16 residues. V trimming: 1 base; J trimming: 7 bases; junction bases outside the gene matches: 3. CDR1 SGHAT and CDR2 FQNNGV come from the germline V gene. This CDR3 reads CASSLVGLAGVNEQFF. The CDR3 nucleotides are TGTGCCAGCAGCTTAGTGGGACTAGCGGGGGTAAATGAGCAGTTCTTC.

This clonotype was counted a few times. The chain is built from TRBV9 and TRBJ1-1; D is ambiguous. Germline values: CDR1 SGDLS, CDR2 YYNGEE. The CDR3 is made up of 14 amino acids. Between the trimmed V and J ends, which lost 0 bases and 6 bases, there was a span of 12 bases. CDR3 amino acids: CASSVVSVGAEAFF. CDR3 DNA sequence: TGTGCCAGCAGCGTAGTATCGGTAGGCGCTGAAGCTTTCTTT. The full variable domain, in which reference TRBV9 and TRBJ1-1 provide the parts outside the CDR3, is DSGVTQTPKHLITATGQRVTLRCSPRSGDLSVYWYQQSLDQGLQFLIQYYNGEERAKGNILERFSAQQFPDLHSELNLSSLELGDSALYFCASSVVSVGAEAFFGQGTRLTVV.

V gene TRBV4-1 combines with J gene TRBJ2-3, with 13 bases lining up with TRBD2. Germline lookup yields CDR1 MGHRA and CDR2 YSYEKL. The CDR3 contains 21 residues. V lost 1 base to trimming and J lost 1 base; unmatched junction nucleotides: 14. The CDR3 loop reads CASSQGFRTSGSDRGTDTQYF. The CDR3 bases are TGCGCCAGCAGCCAAGGTTTTAGGACTAGCGGGAGTGATCGGGGCACAGATACGCAGTATTTT.

This rearrangement joins TRBV5-1 to TRBJ1-1; possible D gene TRBD1, 5 bases. Germline V gene sequence: CDR1 SGHRS, CDR2 YFSETQ. V lost 4 bases to trimming and J lost 5 bases, with 18 bases between them. The CDR3 sequence is 15 residues long. DNA of the CDR3: TGCGCCAGCAGCGGGGAGGTGGGGCGCGGAACTGAAGCTTTCTTT. Translation: CASSGEVGRGTEAFF.

This clonotype has only a few counts. The J gene is TRBJ1-2, the V gene TRBV30, with a tentative D call TRBD1 (5 bases). The germline V gene encodes CDR1 GTSNPN and CDR2 SVGIG (reference sequence). Trimming took 0 bases from V and 4 from J, leaving 9 bases between them. This CDR3 comprises 13 residues. Written as DNA, the CDR3 is TGTGCCTGGAGTGTACGACAGACCTATGGCTACACCTTC. Translation gives CAWSVRQTYGYTF.

This clonotype was detected a few times. This chain connects TRBV5-4 to TRBJ1-1; the D gene is possibly TRBD1 (5 bases). Per germline, CDR1 SGHNT and CDR2 YYREEE (reference sequence). CDR3 length: 13 amino acids. Trimming removed 3 bases from V and 1 base from J, with 7 bases in between. CDR3 nucleotide sequence: TGTGCCAGCAGCTACGGACAGAACACTGAAGCTTTCTTT. Protein: CASSYGQNTEAFF. Together with reference TRBV5-4 and TRBJ1-1, the CDR3 gives the full variable domain: ETGVTQSPTHLIKTRGQQVTLRCSSQSGHNTVSWYQQALGQGPQFIFQYYREEENGRGNFPPRFSGLQFPNYSSELNVNALELDDSALYLCASSYGQNTEAFFGQGTRLTVV.